What follows are 10 T cell receptor beta chains derived from one specimen sequenced in a study of beta chain features in type 1 diabetes. Reverse transcription of all isolated RNA meant that expressed TCRB transcripts were sequenced. The repertoire was sequenced with immunoSEQ multiplex PCR; TCRdb's copy has only in-frame clones and lacks some. The table lists 200,000 to 250,000 clones, 11% of them singletons, with about 1.2% in the top ten. The material sequenced was central memory CD4+ T cells from blood. These receptors originate from a man aged 18-30 years in good health.

At least ten counts were recorded for this clone. Other DNA sequences within the sample encode an identical CDR3. This chain connects TRBV2 to TRBJ2-2; the D gene is possibly TRBD2 (6 bases). The V gene lost 6 bases and the J gene lost 6 bases, with 8 bases spanning the gap. From germline, CDR1 is SNHLY and CDR2 FYNNEI. CDR3 length: 12 amino acids. DNA of the CDR3: TGTGCCAGCAGGGGGGAGGCCGGGGAGCTGTTTTTT. Its protein is CASRGEAGELFF.

This sequence joins TRBV23-1 and TRBJ1-5, with unresolved D. TRBV23-1 is treated as an ORF (open reading frame) with a function not yet certain. Trimming removed 6 bases at V and 8 bases at J, with 14 bases between. The CDR3 extends over 13 amino acids. The CDR3 loop is CASRPGSGEPQHF. Written as DNA, the CDR3 is TGCGCCAGCAGACCGGGGTCCGGGGAGCCCCAGCATTTT.

V and J are TRBV28 and TRBJ2-7; 11 bases align to TRBD1. This CDR3 has 15 residues. Trimming at V came to 6 bases and at J to 3 bases, leaving 7 bases not matched to a gene. Per germline, CDR1 MDHEN and CDR2 SYDVKM. The CDR3 reads CASSQGQGGYYEQYF. The CDR3 coding sequence is TGTGCCAGCAGCCAGGGACAGGGGGGGTACTACGAGCAGTACTTC.

This clone was picked up a small number of times. With a far larger clone one base away, a read error is the likely cause. The sample carries other DNA sequences with the same CDR3. The chain recombines TRBV7-2 with TRBJ2-1; the D is unclear. Trimming cost V 1 base and J 7 bases, with 5 bases left between them. CDR3 length: 12 amino acids. Germline V gene lookup returns CDR1 SGHTA and CDR2 FQGNSA. The CDR3 protein is CASSLDRNEQFF. CDR3 coding DNA: TGTGCCAGCAGCTTAGATCGTAATGAGCAGTTCTTC.

This clone was counted between two and nine times. This chain links TRBV30 with TRBJ2-5; D uncertain. There are 12 residues in the CDR3. Trimming pared 5 bases from V and 8 bases from J, leaving 15 bases between. The germline CDR1 and CDR2 sequences are GTSNPN and SVGIG (reference sequence). As DNA, the CDR3 is TGTGCCTGGGGTGACCGTCTCGACACCCAGTACTTC. Its translation: CAWGDRLDTQYF.

This chain uses TRBV7-2 with TRBJ1-1; 7 bases align to TRBD1. Trimming removed 3 bases from V and 0 bases from J; junction bases left unmatched: 4. Germline V lookup: CDR1 SGHTA, CDR2 FQGNSA. This CDR3 has 15 amino acids. The CDR3, as DNA: TGTGCCAGCAGCTTGCGACAGGGACTGAACACTGAAGCTTTCTTT. Its translation: CASSLRQGLNTEAFF.

This clone was found a few times. This chain links TRBV19 with TRBJ2-1; D possibly matches TRBD1 or TRBD2 (6 bases each). This CDR3 has 16 amino acids. Germline V CDR1 and CDR2: LNHDA, SQIVND (reference sequence). The V end lost 0 bases, the J end lost 0 bases, and 9 bases lay between the germline ends. The CDR3 region has the DNA TGTGCCAGTAGTATAGAAGGGGGGCTCTCCTACAATGAGCAGTTCTTC. It yields the protein CASSIEGGLSYNEQFF.

This chain joins TRBV7-9 and TRBJ1-2; TRBD1 agrees at 8 bases. CDR1 is SEHNR, CDR2 FQNEAQ, per germline (reference sequence). V trimming: 3 bases; J trimming: 5 bases; junction bases outside the gene matches: 8. CDR3 size: 15 residues. The CDR3 DNA reads as TGTGCCAGCAGCTTCCCTAAGGACAGGGTATATGGCTACACCTTC. Residues: CASSFPKDRVYGYTF.

Only a few counts were recorded for this clone. The gene calls are TRBV5-1 and TRBJ1-3; 7 nucleotides agree with TRBD1. Germline V gene data show CDR1 as SGHRS and CDR2 as YFSETQ. V dropped 4 bases and J dropped 6; count of bases not matched to a gene: 10. This CDR3 is 15 amino acids long. The CDR3 DNA sequence: TGCGCCAGCAGCAGACAGGGTAACGCGGAAAACACCATATATTTT. Translating it yields CASSRQGNAENTIYF.

This clone showed up just a few times. The chain links TRBV30 to TRBJ1-2, with a possible D match to TRBD1 (6 bases). Between the trimmed V and J ends, which lost 7 bases and 0 bases, there was a span of 12 bases. Looked up from germline, CDR1 is GTSNPN and CDR2 is SVGIG (reference sequence). CDR3 length: 13 residues. The CDR3 region has the DNA TGTGCCTCCGTGGACAGAGCTAACTATGGCTACACCTTC. Translation: CASVDRANYGYTF.